This TCR beta chain was captured by sequencing in a study of breast tumors, draining lymph nodes, adjacent tissues. Breast cancer patients provided tissue from their axillary draining lymph nodes. V was pared by 6 bases and J by 1 base, with 9 bases between. CDR3 length: 12 amino acids. Germline V gene sequence: CDR1 DFQATT, CDR2 SNEGSKA (reference sequence). This clonotype was found many times. Antigen specificity is unknown. Study-level points and caveats: That most tumor T cells come from lymph nodes remained unproven. Luminal-like breast cancer showed significantly higher tumor–nontumor repertoire similarity than basal-like.

TCRdb re-analysed the multiplex PCR reads in MiXCR, keeping a single row per CDR3 protein. The table records 85,000 to 130,000 distinct CDR3 sequences, roughly 20% of them present only once. Sequencing input: axillary lymph node tissue. The sequence was collected from a female donor with breast cancer. Some clones in this sample may be carry-over from other donors' samples. The chain links TRBV20-1 to TRBJ2-5; D is unclear. The CDR3 bases are TGCAGTGCCACCGGGCTCCAAGAGACCCAGTACTTC. Protein product: CSATGLQETQYF.